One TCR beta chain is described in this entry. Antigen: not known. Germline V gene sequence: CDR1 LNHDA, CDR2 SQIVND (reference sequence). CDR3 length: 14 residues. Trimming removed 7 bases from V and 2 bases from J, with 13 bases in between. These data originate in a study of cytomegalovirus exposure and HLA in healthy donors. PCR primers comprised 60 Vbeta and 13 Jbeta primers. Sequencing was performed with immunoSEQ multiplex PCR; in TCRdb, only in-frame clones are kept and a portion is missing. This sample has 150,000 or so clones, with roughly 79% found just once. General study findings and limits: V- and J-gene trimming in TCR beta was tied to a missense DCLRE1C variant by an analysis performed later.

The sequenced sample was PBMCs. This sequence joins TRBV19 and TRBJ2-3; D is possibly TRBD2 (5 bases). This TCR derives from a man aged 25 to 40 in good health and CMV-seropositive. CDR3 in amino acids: CASNSGDYTDTQYF. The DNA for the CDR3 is TGTGCCAGTAACAGCGGAGACTACACAGATACGCAGTATTTT.